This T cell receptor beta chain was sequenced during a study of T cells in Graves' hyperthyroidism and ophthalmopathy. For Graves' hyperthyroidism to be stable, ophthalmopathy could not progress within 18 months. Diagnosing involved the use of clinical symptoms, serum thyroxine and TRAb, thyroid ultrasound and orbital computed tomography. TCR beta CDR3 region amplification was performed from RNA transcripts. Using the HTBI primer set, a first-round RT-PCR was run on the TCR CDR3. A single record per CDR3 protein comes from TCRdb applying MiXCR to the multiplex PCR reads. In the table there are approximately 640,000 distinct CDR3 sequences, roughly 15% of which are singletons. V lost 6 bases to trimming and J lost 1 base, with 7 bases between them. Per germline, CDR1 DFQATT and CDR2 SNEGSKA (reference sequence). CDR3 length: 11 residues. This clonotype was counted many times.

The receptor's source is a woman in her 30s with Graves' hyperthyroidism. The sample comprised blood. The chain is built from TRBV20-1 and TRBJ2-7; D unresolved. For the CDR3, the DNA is TGCAGTGCATTCGGGTCCTACGAGCAGTACTTC. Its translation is CSAFGSYEQYF.